The 8 T cell receptor beta chains reported below all come from one sample, sequenced in a study of blood T cell repertoires in COVID-19. Data came from immunoSEQ multiplex PCR; TCRdb stores just in-frame clones and leaves some out. The table shows hundreds of thousands of clones, with approximately 88% occurring only once. Sequenced input: peripheral blood. Receptor source: a woman aged 50 to 65 with active or convalescent COVID-19.

V and J are TRBV27 and TRBJ2-7; TRBD2 is a possible D gene (5 bases). The germline CDR1 and CDR2 sequences are MNHEY and SMNVEV (reference sequence). This CDR3 spans 12 amino acids. The V end lost 7 bases, the J end lost 0 bases, and 7 bases lay between the germline ends. As DNA, the CDR3 is TGTGCCAGCATGGGGAGCTCCTACGAGCAGTACTTC. Its protein product is CASMGSSYEQYF.

The chain recombines TRBV6-2 or TRBV6-3 with TRBJ1-2; D is unresolved. V shed 3 bases and J shed 0 bases, with 17 bases lying between them. The CDR3 has 17 amino acids. The germline CDR1 and CDR2 sequences are MNHEY and SVGEGT. The CDR3 sequence is CASSYSRSGGANYGYTF. DNA of the CDR3: TGTGCCAGCAGTTATTCCCGCAGTGGTGGAGCTAACTATGGCTACACCTTC.

This clone has a single count. CDR3 sequence reads: CSALRTASSYEQYF. The CDR3 DNA reads TGCAGCGCCCTAAGGACAGCAAGCTCCTACGAGCAGTACTTC. The J gene is TRBJ2-7, the V gene TRBV29-1; perhaps TRBD1 as D (6 bases). V was shortened by 7 bases and J by 0 bases, with 16 bases between the two germline ends. Germline V lookup: CDR1 SQVTM, CDR2 ANQGSEA. The CDR3 spans 14 residues.

The rearrangement joins TRBV29-1 to TRBJ1-1; possibly TRBD1 for D (6 bases). Trimming took off 3 bases at V and 6 bases at J, with 20 bases between the two ends. This CDR3 has 15 residues. In germline, CDR1 is SQVTM, CDR2 ANQGSEA. Here the CDR3 reads CSVEEVGRGIPEAFF. CDR3 coding DNA: TGCAGCGTTGAGGAGGTAGGCAGGGGAATCCCTGAAGCTTTCTTT.

The chain combines TRBV7-2 with TRBJ2-5, with 8 positions matching TRBD2. V shed 1 base, J shed 1 base, and the junction held 8 bases outside the gene matches. Germline-derived CDR1 and CDR2 are SGHTA and FQGNSA. The CDR3 runs 17 residues. The CDR3 region is CASSLGINRGGQETQYF. Written as DNA, the CDR3 is TGTGCCAGCAGCTTAGGGATTAATCGGGGGGGCCAAGAGACCCAGTACTTC.

The rearrangement joins TRBV9 to TRBJ1-3; weak D call: TRBD1 (5 bases). Deletions cut 0 bases from V and 0 bases from J, with 13 bases between. The CDR3 is 17 residues long. Germline CDR1 is SGDLS and CDR2 is YYNGEE. For the CDR3, the DNA is TGTGCCAGCAGCGTAGGTCCAGGGTCTAGCTCTGGAAACACCATATATTTT. Encoded protein: CASSVGPGSSSGNTIYF. The complete variable domain, with remaining parts taken from reference TRBV9 and TRBJ1-3, reads DSGVTQTPKHLITATGQRVTLRCSPRSGDLSVYWYQQSLDQGLQFLIQYYNGEERAKGNILERFSAQQFPDLHSELNLSSLELGDSALYFCASSVGPGSSSGNTIYFGEGSWLTVV.

This chain uses TRBV11-2 with TRBJ2-1; no reliable D call. The V end was cut by 1 base, the J end by 3 bases, with 7 bases between. Per the germline V gene, CDR1 is SGHAT and CDR2 is FQNNGV. CDR3 length equals 14 residues. The CDR3 DNA sequence: TGTGCCAGCAGCTTAGGCCTACTCTACAATGAGCAGTTCTTC. Its protein is CASSLGLLYNEQFF.

The chain carries TRBV6-5 and TRBJ1-6, with no clear D. Germline lookup yields CDR1 MNHEY and CDR2 SVGAGI. V gave up 6 bases and J gave up 11 bases, with 17 bases separating them. CDR3 length equals 14 residues. In DNA form, the CDR3 reads TGTGCCAGCAGCCCCGGTGAGGCAAGGACACCCCTCCACTTT. Translating gives CASSPGEARTPLHF.